The 29 T cell receptor beta chains below were found in one sample sequenced in a study of blood T cell repertoires in COVID-19. TCRdb's copy holds only in-frame clones and misses some; the assay was immunoSEQ multiplex PCR. The sample yields roughly 200,000 clones, about nine tenths seen once. The material sequenced was peripheral blood. These receptors came from a man older than 75 with acute or convalescent COVID-19.

The gene calls are TRBV19 and TRBJ2-3; 8 bases align to TRBD2. The length of the CDR3 is 15 residues. V dropped 6 bases and J dropped 2; count of bases not matched to a gene: 7. Germline lookup yields CDR1 LNHDA and CDR2 SQIVND (reference sequence). The CDR3 nucleotides read TGTGCCAGTAGAATGACGGGAGGGGTCACAGATACGCAGTATTTT. Translation: CASRMTGGVTDTQYF.

The chain carries TRBV12-3 or TRBV12-4 and TRBJ1-3; D is undetermined. The V gene lost 8 bases and the J gene lost 3 bases, with 11 bases spanning the gap. The CDR3 is made up of 13 amino acids. The CDR3 region is CASLGVSGNTIYF. For the CDR3, the DNA is TGTGCCAGCCTCGGGGTTAGTGGAAACACCATATATTTT.

V and J are TRBV18 and TRBJ1-4; no clear D. Germline CDR1 is KGHSH and CDR2 is LQKENI. The CDR3 has 18 residues. V lost 3 bases, J lost 0 bases, and 17 bases lay in between. CDR3 in amino acids: CASSPSGNSWATNEKLFF. DNA of the CDR3: TGTGCCAGCTCACCCAGCGGCAACTCCTGGGCAACTAATGAAAAACTGTTTTTT.

In its sample, this clone was seen once. The chain combines TRBV21-1 with TRBJ1-1; TRBD1 reflects the table's D call only, with no check against the DNA. TRBV21-1 is noted as a pseudogene. This CDR3 is built from 17 residues. The CDR3: CASSSSGTGVMNTEAFF. Here the CDR3 DNA reads TGTGCCAGCAGCAGCTCCGGGACAGGGGTGATGAACACTGAAGCTTTCTTT.

This chain joins TRBV18 and TRBJ1-3; D might be TRBD1 (5 bases). With 1 base removed from V and 8 bases from J, the gap between germline ends came to 15 bases. CDR1 and CDR2 from the germline V gene are KGHSH and LQKENI. The CDR3 loop spans 15 amino acids. In DNA form, the CDR3 reads TGTGCCAGCTCACCACTCAGGTCTGGACAAGACACCATATATTTT. The encoded protein is CASSPLRSGQDTIYF. Looking up the rest from reference TRBV18 and TRBJ1-3 gives the full variable domain: NAGVMQNPRHLVRRRGQEARLRCSPMKGHSHVYWYRQLPEEGLKFMVYLQKENIIDESGMPKERFSAEFPKEGPSILRIQQVVRGDSAAYFCASSPLRSGQDTIYFGEGSWLTVV.

The V gene is TRBV9, the J gene TRBJ1-6; TRBD1 might be the D (5 bases). Germline CDR1 reads SGDLS; CDR2 reads YYNGEE. CDR3 length: 15 amino acids. V lost 5 bases to trimming and J lost 7 bases, with 16 bases between them. The CDR3 region has the DNA TGTGCCAGCAGGGGTAACTTCGGGGGGAATTCACCCCTCCACTTT. This gives the protein CASRGNFGGNSPLHF.

This rearrangement joins TRBV5-1 to TRBJ2-1; 7 nucleotides agree with TRBD1. The CDR3 spans 13 residues. V lost 4 bases and J lost 9; bases outside the gene matches: 7. CDR1 and CDR2 from the germline V gene are SGHRS and YFSETQ. CDR3 protein: CASSTEGAGEQFF. The CDR3 DNA follows: TGCGCCAGCAGCACCGAGGGGGCAGGTGAGCAGTTCTTC. Looking up the rest from reference TRBV5-1 and TRBJ2-1 gives the full variable domain: KAGVTQTPRYLIKTRGQQVTLSCSPISGHRSVSWYQQTPGQGLQFLFEYFSETQRNKGNFPGRFSGRQFSNSRSEMNVSTLELGDSALYLCASSTEGAGEQFFGPGTRLTVL.

As regards this clone: The sample has other DNA sequences that encode this CDR3 too. The chain's CDR3 is CATSRGQGSYGYTF. DNA of the CDR3: TGTGCCACCAGCAGAGGACAGGGTAGCTATGGCTACACCTTC. The rearrangement joins TRBV15 to TRBJ1-2, with 7 bases that match TRBD1. Looked up from germline, CDR1 is LNHNV and CDR2 is YYDKDF (reference sequence). V was pared by 1 base and J by 4 bases, with 3 bases of the junction left unmatched. CDR3 length equals 14 residues.

The genes are TRBV29-1 and TRBJ2-2; 11 nucleotides align to TRBD2. CDR1 and CDR2 from the germline V gene are SQVTM and ANQGSEA. This CDR3 comprises 15 residues. The trim removed 6 bases at V and 2 bases at J, leaving 5 bases unmatched. This chain's CDR3 is CSVVGLAVNTGELFF. DNA for the CDR3: TGCAGCGTGGTGGGACTAGCGGTTAACACCGGGGAGCTGTTTTTT.

The chain carries TRBV6-1 and TRBJ1-2; D possibly corresponds to TRBD1 (6 bases). The germline CDR1 and CDR2 sequences are MNHNS and SASEGT. The CDR3 runs to 14 residues. Trimming left V 2 bases short and J 4 bases short, with 11 bases between. The CDR3: CASSEPGHSYGYTF. The CDR3 DNA sequence: TGTGCCAGCAGTGAACCGGGACACTCCTATGGCTACACCTTC.

The J gene is TRBJ2-2, the V gene TRBV11-2; 10 nucleotides agree with TRBD2. The CDR3 runs 16 residues. Germline CDR1 SGHAT, CDR2 FQNNGV. Losses at the gene ends were 4 bases for V and 1 base for J; bases not matched to a gene: 3. The CDR3 region has the DNA TGTGCCAGCAGCTCACCTAGCGGGGGGAACACCGGGGAGCTGTTTTTT. Its translation: CASSSPSGGNTGELFF. The whole variable domain, filled in from reference TRBV11-2 and TRBJ2-2, reads EAGVAQSPRYKIIEKRQSVAFWCNPISGHATLYWYQQILGQGPKLLIQFQNNGVVDDSQLPKDRFSAERLKGVDSTLKIQPAKLEDSAVYLCASSSPSGGNTGELFFGEGSRLTVL.

This chain joins TRBV7-9 and TRBJ2-1; a weak D match, TRBD1 (6 bases). V was cut by 1 base and J by 6 bases, with 10 bases left in between. CDR1 and CDR2 (germline): SEHNR, FQNEAQ (reference sequence). This CDR3 region has 14 residues. CDR3 DNA: TGTGCCAGCAGCTTAGGAGAACAGGGCAATGAGCAGTTCTTC. Its protein is CASSLGEQGNEQFF. The full variable domain, completed using reference TRBV7-9 and TRBJ2-1, is DTGVSQNPRHKITKRGQNVTFRCDPISEHNRLYWYRQTLGQGPEFLTYFQNEAQLEKSRLLSDRFSAERPKGSFSTLEIQRTEQGDSAMYLCASSLGEQGNEQFFGPGTRLTVL.

The V and J genes are TRBV9 and TRBJ2-1; weak D call: TRBD1 (5 bases). Germline V gene sequence: CDR1 SGDLS, CDR2 YYNGEE. This CDR3 comprises 16 residues. The V and J ends lost 0 bases and 5 bases respectively, with 15 bases between them. The CDR3 loop is CASSVGTGVSNNEQFF. CDR3 in DNA: TGTGCCAGCAGCGTAGGTACAGGTGTGTCAAACAATGAGCAGTTCTTC.

This chain connects TRBV7-8 to TRBJ1-6; 8 bases agree with TRBD1. Germline lookup yields CDR1 SGHVS and CDR2 FQNEAQ. CDR3 length: 14 amino acids. Germline trimming cut 6 bases from V and 7 bases from J; bases unmatched to any gene: 5. The DNA for the CDR3 is TGTGCCAGCAGTCCTACAGGGGGGAATTCACCCCTCCACTTT. It codes for CASSPTGGNSPLHF.

V usage is TRBV12-3 or TRBV12-4 and J usage is TRBJ2-2; the D is unclear. Trimming shortened V by 3 bases and J by 4 bases, and 6 bases separated the two germline ends. This CDR3 has 13 residues. The CDR3 DNA is TGTGCCAGCAGTTTTGAGGTCACCGGGGAGCTGTTTTTT. The encoded protein is CASSFEVTGELFF.

V is TRBV20-1 and J is TRBJ2-7; TRBD1 matches 12 bases. J lost 5 bases, V lost 3 bases, and 8 bases had no gene match. Germline V gene sequence: CDR1 DFQATT, CDR2 SNEGSKA (reference sequence). The CDR3 runs to 15 residues. The chain's CDR3 is CSASIGTGGSDEQYF. In DNA form, the CDR3 reads TGCAGTGCTAGTATTGGGACAGGGGGCTCGGACGAGCAGTACTTC.

The chain carries TRBV7-3 and TRBJ2-1; no reliable D call. Between the trimmed V and J ends, which lost 0 bases and 3 bases, there was a span of 9 bases. From germline, CDR1 is SGHTA and CDR2 FQGTGA. This CDR3 contains 15 residues. CDR3 in DNA: TGTGCCAGCAGCTTAACCTCTGCGTACTACAATGAGCAGTTCTTC. This sequence encodes CASSLTSAYYNEQFF.

The chain uses TRBV6-2 or TRBV6-3 and TRBJ2-1; the D gene is possibly TRBD2 (6 bases). V dropped 3 bases and J dropped 10 bases, with 13 bases sitting between them. This CDR3 has 13 residues. From germline, CDR1 is MNHEY and CDR2 SVGEGT. Here the CDR3 reads CASSYNAGYEQFF. DNA for the CDR3: TGTGCCAGCAGTTATAATGCGGGATACGAGCAGTTCTTC.

The rearrangement links TRBV24-1 to TRBJ2-3; 8 bases match TRBD1. Germline trimming cut 4 bases from V and 0 bases from J; bases unmatched to any gene: 2. The CDR3 sequence is 15 residues long. Per the germline V gene, CDR1 is KGHDR and CDR2 is SFDVKD. The CDR3 sequence is CATSEGQGSTDTQYF. DNA of the CDR3: TGTGCCACCAGTGAAGGACAGGGTAGCACAGATACGCAGTATTTT.

The J gene is TRBJ2-1, the V gene TRBV6-2 or TRBV6-3; TRBD2 matches at 9 bases. The V segment lost 3 bases and the J segment 9 bases; nucleotides outside the gene matches: 9. This CDR3 spans 15 amino acids. Germline V gives CDR1 MNHEY, CDR2 SVGEGT. CDR3 protein: CASSYFSGRGGEQFF. Here the CDR3 DNA reads TGTGCCAGCAGTTATTTTAGCGGGAGAGGGGGTGAGCAGTTCTTC.

Worth noting for this clone: At one boundary the junction diverges from the germline segment, which might be a read error. V gene TRBV7-4 combines with J gene TRBJ1-2; the match to TRBD1 covers 10 bases. Germline V CDR1 and CDR2: SGHVT, SQSDAQ. This CDR3 has 16 amino acids. The CDR3 loop reads CASSLLSGTGESTRHF. Written as DNA, the CDR3 is TGTGCCAGCAGCTTGTTATCCGGGACAGGGGAGTCCACTCGTCACTTC.

The gene calls are TRBV28 and TRBJ2-7; 7 bases align to TRBD2. The CDR3 runs 15 residues. The ends lost 7 bases at V and 6 bases at J; junction bases unmatched: 15. Germline CDR1 reads MDHEN; CDR2 reads SYDVKM. CDR3 sequence: CASNPSGGARSEQYF. As DNA, the CDR3 is TGTGCCAGCAACCCCTCGGGGGGAGCGAGGAGCGAGCAGTACTTC.

The CDR3: CASSLGTALSGNTIYF. Written as DNA, the CDR3 is TGTGCCAGCAGCTTAGGGACAGCTCTCTCTGGAAACACCATATATTTT. The rearrangement links TRBV7-8 to TRBJ1-3; possible D gene TRBD1, 6 bases. V was trimmed by 1 base and J by 0 bases, leaving 10 bases between them. In germline, CDR1 is SGHVS, CDR2 FQNEAQ. This CDR3 has 16 amino acids.

CDR3: CASSREGGFGNTIYF. The CDR3 region has the DNA TGTGCCAGCAGCAGAGAGGGGGGGTTCGGAAACACCATATATTTT. V and J are TRBV7-8 and TRBJ1-3, with a possible D match to TRBD1 (6 bases). The germline V and J ends were trimmed by 5 bases and 4 bases, with 15 bases remaining between them. Germline CDR1 and CDR2: SGHVS and FQNEAQ. The CDR3 contains 15 residues. Variable domain in full (rest from reference TRBV7-8 and TRBJ1-3): GAGVSQSPRYKVAKRGQDVALRCDPISGHVSLFWYQQALGQGPEFLTYFQNEAQLDKSGLPSDRFFAERPEGSVSTLKIQRTQQEDSAVYLCASSREGGFGNTIYFGEGSWLTVV.

The chain combines TRBV29-1 with TRBJ2-3; 11 nucleotides align to TRBD2. This CDR3 has 14 residues. The V segment lost 6 bases and the J segment 2 bases; nucleotides outside the gene matches: 4. Germline CDR1 and CDR2: SQVTM and ANQGSEA. CDR3 loop: CSVPGLAVTDTQYF. CDR3 DNA sequence: TGCAGCGTGCCGGGACTAGCGGTCACAGATACGCAGTATTTT.

V is TRBV6-5 and J is TRBJ2-7, with D possibly matching TRBD2 (6 bases). The CDR3 is 14 residues long. V lost 5 bases and J lost 3, with 14 bases in between. Germline values: CDR1 MNHEY, CDR2 SVGAGI. CDR3 in amino acids: CASSNGGGSYEQYF. The DNA of the CDR3 is TGTGCCAGCAGTAACGGGGGTGGGAGCTACGAGCAGTACTTC.

The rearrangement joins TRBV6-4 to TRBJ2-7; TRBD2 aligns across 7 bases. The CDR3 totals 15 residues. V lost 6 bases and J lost 3; bases outside the gene matches: 11. Germline CDR1 reads MRHNA; CDR2 reads SNTAGT. This CDR3 reads CASRDGAGAFYEQYF. DNA for the CDR3: TGTGCCAGCAGGGATGGGGCGGGAGCGTTCTACGAGCAGTACTTC.

The chain has TRBV7-2 and TRBJ2-7, with D tentatively TRBD2 (5 bases). The CDR3 runs to 13 residues. The germline V gene has CDR1 SGHTA and CDR2 FQGNSA. The V end was cut by 5 bases, the J end by 5 bases, with 13 bases between. This chain's CDR3 is CASSPEAPHEQYF. CDR3 DNA: TGTGCCAGCAGCCCGGAGGCTCCCCACGAGCAGTACTTC. Supplemented by reference TRBV7-2 and TRBJ2-7, the full variable domain reads GAGVSQSPSNKVTEKGKDVELRCDPISGHTALYWYRQSLGQGLEFLIYFQGNSAPDKSGLPSDRFSAERTGGSVSTLTIQRTQQEDSAVYLCASSPEAPHEQYFGPGTRLTVT.

This CDR3 is CASSVFPAGGTDTQYF. For the CDR3, the DNA is TGTGCCAGCAGCGTGTTCCCCGCGGGAGGCACAGATACGCAGTATTTT. The rearrangement links TRBV9 to TRBJ2-3; the match to TRBD2 covers 7 bases. The CDR3 is 16 residues long. Germline V gives CDR1 SGDLS, CDR2 YYNGEE. Trimming cost V 2 bases and J 1 base; bases outside gene matches: 7.